The sequence of this TCR beta chain was determined in a study of T cell responses to AZD1222 COVID-19 vaccine. Study-level results: Reportedly, nearly half of unique spike TCRs recognized epitopes outside B.1.351/B.1.1.7 mutations.

Some clones are missing from TCRdb's copy, which holds only in-frame ones; the method was immunoSEQ multiplex PCR. The table shows 90,000 or so clones, with roughly 90% occurring only once. Turning to this clone: The target antigen is unknown.

CDR3 size: 14 residues. Germline-derived CDR1 and CDR2 are SGHAT and FQNNGV. Trimming cost V 5 bases and J 1 base; bases outside gene matches: 4. The V gene is TRBV11-2, the J gene TRBJ2-7; 8 positions agree with TRBD1. Sequenced material: peripheral blood, taken 28 days after the second AZD1222 dose. The TCR originated in an adult who received the AZD1222 COVID-19 vaccine. CDR3 region: CASSADRVSYEQYF. CDR3 nucleotides: TGTGCCAGCAGCGCGGACAGGGTTTCCTACGAGCAGTACTTC.